A selection of T cell receptor beta chains follows, all from one sample in a study of siplizumab effects on memory and regulatory T cells. Some clones are missing from TCRdb's copy, which holds only in-frame ones; the method was immunoSEQ multiplex PCR. Seen here are fewer than 100,000 clones, around 94% observed once, and the top ten hold roughly 0.3%. The specimen was non-Treg CD4+ T cells sorted from blood. These receptors all come from a human donor in good health. CDR3s include the opening cysteine and the closing phenylalanine or tryptophan. Fields, in order: clone size, D gene, J gene, V gene, CDR3 protein, CDR3 DNA. A D gene is named only where the DNA matches it firmly. Size is stated for part of the rows, as once, few or many counts, or as a class when the clone is expanded.

>NA|NA|TRBJ2-3|TRBV11-2
CASTSGSTDTQYF
TGTGCCAGCACGTCGGGGAGCACAGATACGCAGTATTTT
>NA|TRBD1|TRBJ1-1|TRBV5-1
CASSLHLIGQGMNTEAFF
TGCGCCAGCAGCTTGCACCTCATAGGACAGGGCATGAACACTGAAGCTTTCTTT
>NA|NA|TRBJ1-5|TRBV6-5
CASSRVAGGQPQHF
TGTGCCAGCAGTAGGGTTGCAGGAGGTCAGCCCCAGCATTTT
>NA|TRBD2|TRBJ2-1|TRBV18
CASSPKIPFSGTSSYNEQFF
TGTGCCAGCTCACCCAAGATCCCCTTTAGCGGGACAAGCTCCTACAATGAGCAGTTCTTC
>NA|NA|TRBJ1-3|TRBV19
CASSPLGAGNTIYF
TGTGCCAGCTCCCCTCTGGGGGCCGGAAACACCATATATTTT
>NA|NA|TRBJ1-6|TRBV27
CASSLSSLGRSYSPLHF
TGTGCCAGCAGTTTATCGAGCTTGGGGCGGAGCTATTCACCCCTCCACTTT
>NA|TRBD1|TRBJ2-5|TRBV2
CASHRGVETQYF
TGTGCCAGCCACAGGGGAGTGGAGACCCAGTACTTC
>NA|NA|TRBJ2-7|TRBV9
CASSVLDSHEQYF
TGTGCCAGCAGCGTCCTTGACAGCCACGAGCAGTACTTC
>NA|NA|TRBJ2-1|TRBV7-2
CASSLGRGHNEQFF
TGTGCCAGCAGCTTAGGGCGAGGGCACAATGAGCAGTTCTTC
>NA|NA|TRBJ2-3|TRBV4-2
CASSQSLGAVTDTQYF
TGTGCCAGCAGCCAGTCCCTAGGGGCAGTCACAGATACGCAGTATTTT
>NA|NA|TRBJ2-5|TRBV18
CASSPGLQETQYF
TGTGCCAGCTCACCCGGGCTCCAAGAGACCCAGTACTTC
>NA|TRBD2|TRBJ2-7|TRBV5-4
CASSHTGGASYEQYF
TGTGCCAGCAGCCACACGGGGGGGGCGTCCTACGAGCAGTACTTC
>once|TRBD2|TRBJ2-7|TRBV4-3
CASSQAGRDSSYEQYF
TGCGCCAGCAGCCAAGCCGGGAGGGACTCCTCCTACGAGCAGTACTTC
>NA|NA|TRBJ2-7|TRBV7-8
CASSLGSSSYEQYF
TGTGCCAGCAGCTTAGGTTCCAGCTCCTACGAGCAGTACTTC
>NA|TRBD1|TRBJ1-6|TRBV25-1
CATKRGPNSPLHF
TGTGCCACCAAGAGGGGGCCTAATTCACCCCTCCACTTT
>NA|TRBD1|TRBJ2-6|TRBV30
CARLGQASSGANVLTF
TGTGCCCGCCTAGGACAGGCGAGCTCTGGGGCCAACGTCCTGACTTTC
>NA|NA|TRBJ2-3|TRBV29-1
CSAQRSSEARDTQYF
TGCAGCGCCCAGCGGTCTAGCGAGGCTAGGGATACGCAGTATTTT
>once|NA|TRBJ2-5|TRBV5-1
CASSPSGRETQYF
TGCGCCAGCAGCCCCTCAGGGCGGGAGACCCAGTACTTC
>NA|NA|TRBJ1-3|TRBV9
CASSVLQTANSGNTIYF
TGTGCCAGCAGCGTCTTACAGACGGCAAACTCTGGAAACACCATATATTTT
>NA|NA|TRBJ1-2|TRBV4-1
CASSQGTGIYGYTF
TGCGCCAGCAGCCAGGGAACAGGGATCTATGGCTACACCTTC
>NA|NA|TRBJ1-1|TRBV7-8
CASSLEGNTEAFF
TGTGCCAGCAGCTTAGAAGGGAACACTGAAGCTTTCTTT
>NA|TRBD2|TRBJ2-5|TRBV7-7
CASSSSGGEETQYF
TGTGCTAGCAGCTCTAGCGGGGGGGAAGAGACCCAGTACTTC
>NA|NA|TRBJ1-1|TRBV11-2
CASSLGAGTTEAFF
TGTGCCAGCAGCTTAGGGGCAGGGACCACTGAAGCTTTCTTT
>NA|NA|TRBJ2-1|TRBV30
CASRGGSPGNEQFF
TGTGCCTCAAGGGGGGGGTCCCCCGGGAATGAGCAGTTCTTC
>NA|NA|TRBJ1-3|TRBV19
CGVLTGNTIYF
TGTGGGGTTCTGACTGGAAACACCATATATTTT
>NA|TRBD2|TRBJ2-1|TRBV9
CASSVIPGGDEQFF
TGTGCCAGCAGCGTAATCCCGGGGGGGGATGAGCAGTTCTTC
>NA|TRBD2|TRBJ2-3|TRBV7-2
CASSAGLAGGEDTQYF
TGTGCCAGCAGCGCGGGACTAGCGGGAGGTGAAGATACGCAGTATTTT